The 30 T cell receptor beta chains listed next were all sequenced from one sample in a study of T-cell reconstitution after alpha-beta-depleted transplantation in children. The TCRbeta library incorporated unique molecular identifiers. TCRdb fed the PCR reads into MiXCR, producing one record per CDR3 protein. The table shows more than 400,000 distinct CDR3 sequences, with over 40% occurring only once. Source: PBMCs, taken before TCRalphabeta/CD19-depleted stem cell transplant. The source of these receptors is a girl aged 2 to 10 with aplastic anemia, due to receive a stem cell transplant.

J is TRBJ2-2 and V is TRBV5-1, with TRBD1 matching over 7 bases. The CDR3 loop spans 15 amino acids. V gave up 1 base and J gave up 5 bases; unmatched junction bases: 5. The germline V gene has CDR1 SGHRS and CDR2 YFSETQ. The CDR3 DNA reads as TGCGCCAGCAGCTTGTACGGGACAGATACCGGGGAGCTGTTTTTT. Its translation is CASSLYGTDTGELFF.

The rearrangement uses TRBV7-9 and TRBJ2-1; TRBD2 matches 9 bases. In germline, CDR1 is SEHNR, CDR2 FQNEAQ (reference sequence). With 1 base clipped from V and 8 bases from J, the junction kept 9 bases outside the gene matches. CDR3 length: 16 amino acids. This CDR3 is CASSLVSGRPGDEQFF. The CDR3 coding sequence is TGTGCCAGCAGCTTAGTAAGCGGGAGGCCGGGGGATGAGCAGTTCTTC.

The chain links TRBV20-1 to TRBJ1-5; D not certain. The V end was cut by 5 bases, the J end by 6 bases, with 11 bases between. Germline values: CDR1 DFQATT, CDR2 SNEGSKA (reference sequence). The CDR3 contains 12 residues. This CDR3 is CSALSGSQPQHF. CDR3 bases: TGCAGTGCTTTATCGGGATCTCAGCCCCAGCATTTT.

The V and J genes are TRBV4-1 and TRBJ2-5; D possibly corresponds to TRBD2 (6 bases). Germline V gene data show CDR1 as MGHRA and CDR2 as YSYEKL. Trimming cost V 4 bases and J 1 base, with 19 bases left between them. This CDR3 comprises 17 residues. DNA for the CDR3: TGCGCCAGCAGCCTCCGGGACTCTACTAATTCCCAAGAGACCCAGTACTTC. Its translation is CASSLRDSTNSQETQYF.

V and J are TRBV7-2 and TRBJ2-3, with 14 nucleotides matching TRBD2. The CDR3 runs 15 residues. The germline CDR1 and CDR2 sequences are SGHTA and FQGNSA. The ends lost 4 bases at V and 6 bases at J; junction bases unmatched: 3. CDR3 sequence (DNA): TGTGCCAGCAGCTCACGACTAGCGGGAGGGGATACGCAGTATTTT. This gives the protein CASSSRLAGGDTQYF.

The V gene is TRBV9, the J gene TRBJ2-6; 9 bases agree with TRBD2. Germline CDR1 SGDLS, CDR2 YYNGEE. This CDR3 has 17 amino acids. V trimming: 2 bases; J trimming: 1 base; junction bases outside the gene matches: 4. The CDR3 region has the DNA TGTGCCAGCAGCGTTGCTAGCGGGGAGTCTGGGGCCAACGTCCTGACTTTC. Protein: CASSVASGESGANVLTF.

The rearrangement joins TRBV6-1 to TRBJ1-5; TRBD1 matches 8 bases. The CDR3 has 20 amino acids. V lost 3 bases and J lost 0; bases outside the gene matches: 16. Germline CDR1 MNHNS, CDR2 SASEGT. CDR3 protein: CASSDRTGTYSVYSNQPQHF. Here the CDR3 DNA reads TGTGCCAGCAGTGATAGGACAGGGACGTATTCGGTGTATAGCAATCAGCCCCAGCATTTT.

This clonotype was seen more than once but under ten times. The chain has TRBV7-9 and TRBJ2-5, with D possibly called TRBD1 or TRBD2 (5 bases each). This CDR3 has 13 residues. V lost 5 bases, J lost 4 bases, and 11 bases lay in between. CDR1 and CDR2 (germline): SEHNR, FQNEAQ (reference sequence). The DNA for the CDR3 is TGTGCCAGCAGCGGGGACCCAGGAGAGACCCAGTACTTC. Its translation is CASSGDPGETQYF.

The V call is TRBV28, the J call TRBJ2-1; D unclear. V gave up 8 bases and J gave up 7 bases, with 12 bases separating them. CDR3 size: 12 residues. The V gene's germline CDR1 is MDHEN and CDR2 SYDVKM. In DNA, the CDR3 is TGTGCCAGCCGGCGTTGGGGTAATGAGCAGTTCTTC. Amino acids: CASRRWGNEQFF.

This CDR3 is CASSLVPGARTYEQYF. CDR3 DNA sequence: TGTGCCAGCAGTTTGGTTCCGGGGGCAAGAACCTACGAGCAGTACTTC. The chain couples TRBV12-3 or TRBV12-4 to TRBJ2-7, with D perhaps given as TRBD1 or TRBD2 (6 bases each). V lost 3 bases and J lost 2, with 17 bases in between. The CDR3 is made up of 16 amino acids.

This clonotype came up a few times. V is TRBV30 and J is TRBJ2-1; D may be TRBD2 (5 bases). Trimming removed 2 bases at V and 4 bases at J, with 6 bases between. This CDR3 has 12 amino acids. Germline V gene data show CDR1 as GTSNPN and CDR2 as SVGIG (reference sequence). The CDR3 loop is CAWSPGYNEQFF. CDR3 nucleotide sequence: TGTGCCTGGAGTCCGGGGTACAATGAGCAGTTCTTC. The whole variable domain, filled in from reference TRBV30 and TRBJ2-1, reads SQTIHQWPATLVQPVGSPLSLECTVEGTSNPNLYWYRQAAGRGLQLLFYSVGIGQISSEVPQNLSASRPQDRQFILSSKKLLLSDSGFYLCAWSPGYNEQFFGPGTRLTVL.

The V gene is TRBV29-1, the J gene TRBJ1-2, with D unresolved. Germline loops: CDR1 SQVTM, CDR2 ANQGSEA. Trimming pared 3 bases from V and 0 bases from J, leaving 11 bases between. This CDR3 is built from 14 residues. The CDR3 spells CSVEFASSNYGYTF. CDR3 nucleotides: TGCAGCGTTGAGTTCGCCAGTTCTAACTATGGCTACACCTTC.

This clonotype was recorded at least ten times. The CDR3, as DNA: TGTGCCAGCAGTTTAGGGGACAGCACTTACGAGCAGTACTTC. Translating gives CASSLGDSTYEQYF. The gene calls are TRBV28 and TRBJ2-7; 7 bases are shared with TRBD1. The trim removed 2 bases at V and 4 bases at J, leaving 5 bases unmatched. Germline lookup yields CDR1 MDHEN and CDR2 SYDVKM. This CDR3 has 14 residues.

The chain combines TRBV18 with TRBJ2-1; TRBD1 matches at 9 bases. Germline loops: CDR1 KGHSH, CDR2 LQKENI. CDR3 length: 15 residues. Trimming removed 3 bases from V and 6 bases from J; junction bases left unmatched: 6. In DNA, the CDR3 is TGTGCCAGCTCACCTTGGACAGGGGAATTCAATGAGCAGTTCTTC. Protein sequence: CASSPWTGEFNEQFF.

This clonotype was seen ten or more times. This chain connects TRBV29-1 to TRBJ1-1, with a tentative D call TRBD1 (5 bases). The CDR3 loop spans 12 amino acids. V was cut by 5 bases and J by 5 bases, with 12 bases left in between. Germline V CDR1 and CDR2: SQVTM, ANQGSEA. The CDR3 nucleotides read TGCAGCGTTCGGGACTTCGGGACTGAAGCTTTCTTT. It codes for CSVRDFGTEAFF.

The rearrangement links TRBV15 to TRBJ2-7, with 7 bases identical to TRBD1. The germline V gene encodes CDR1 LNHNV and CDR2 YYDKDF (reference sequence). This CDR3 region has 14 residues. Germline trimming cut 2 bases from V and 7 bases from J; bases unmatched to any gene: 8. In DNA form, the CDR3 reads TGTGCCACCAGCAGAACAGGGGAGCGTGGGGAGCAGTACTTC. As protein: CATSRTGERGEQYF.

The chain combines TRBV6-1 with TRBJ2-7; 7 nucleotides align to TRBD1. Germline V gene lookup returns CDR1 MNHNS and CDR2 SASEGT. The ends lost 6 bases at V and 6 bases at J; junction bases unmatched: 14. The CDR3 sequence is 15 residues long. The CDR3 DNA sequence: TGTGCCAGCAGCCGCCGGGACAGTTTGGGAAGCGAGCAGTACTTC. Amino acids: CASSRRDSLGSEQYF.

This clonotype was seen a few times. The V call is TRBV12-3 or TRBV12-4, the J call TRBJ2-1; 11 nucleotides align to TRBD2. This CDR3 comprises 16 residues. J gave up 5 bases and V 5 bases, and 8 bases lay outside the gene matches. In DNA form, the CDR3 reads TGTGCCAGCAGTAGACGAGGACTAGCGGGTCACAATGAGCAGTTCTTC. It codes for CASSRRGLAGHNEQFF.

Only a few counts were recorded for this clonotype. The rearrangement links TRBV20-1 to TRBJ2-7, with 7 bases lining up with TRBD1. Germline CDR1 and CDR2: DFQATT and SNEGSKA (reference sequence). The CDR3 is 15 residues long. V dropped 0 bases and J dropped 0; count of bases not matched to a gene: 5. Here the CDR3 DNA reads TGCAGTGCTAGAGATGGGGGACAGAGCTCCTACGAGCAGTACTTC. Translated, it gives CSARDGGQSSYEQYF.

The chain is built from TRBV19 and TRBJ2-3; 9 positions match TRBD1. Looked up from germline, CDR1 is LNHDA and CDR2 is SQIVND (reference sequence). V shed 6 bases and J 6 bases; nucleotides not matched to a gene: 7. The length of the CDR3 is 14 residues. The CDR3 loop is CASSRTGASDTQYF. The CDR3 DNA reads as TGTGCCAGTAGCCGGACAGGGGCATCGGATACGCAGTATTTT.

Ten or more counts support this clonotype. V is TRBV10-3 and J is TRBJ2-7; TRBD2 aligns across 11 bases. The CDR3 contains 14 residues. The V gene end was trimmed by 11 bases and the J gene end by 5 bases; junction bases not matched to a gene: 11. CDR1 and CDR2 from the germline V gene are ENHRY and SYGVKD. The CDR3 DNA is TGTGCCTTGCGACTAGCGGGATCAATCGACGAGCAGTACTTC. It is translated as CALRLAGSIDEQYF.

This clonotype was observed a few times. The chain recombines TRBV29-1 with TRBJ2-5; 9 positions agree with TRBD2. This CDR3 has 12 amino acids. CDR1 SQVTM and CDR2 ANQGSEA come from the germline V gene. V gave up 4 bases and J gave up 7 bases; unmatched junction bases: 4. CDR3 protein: CSVGGSGRTQYF. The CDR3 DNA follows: TGCAGCGTTGGGGGTAGCGGGAGGACCCAGTACTTC.

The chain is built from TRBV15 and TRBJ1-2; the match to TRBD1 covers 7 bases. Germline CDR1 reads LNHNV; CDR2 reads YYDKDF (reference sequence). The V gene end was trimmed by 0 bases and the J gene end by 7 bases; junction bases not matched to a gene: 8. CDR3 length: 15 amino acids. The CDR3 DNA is TGTGCCACCAGCAGAGATAGCTCAGGGGGAAGTGGCTACACCTTC. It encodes CATSRDSSGGSGYTF.

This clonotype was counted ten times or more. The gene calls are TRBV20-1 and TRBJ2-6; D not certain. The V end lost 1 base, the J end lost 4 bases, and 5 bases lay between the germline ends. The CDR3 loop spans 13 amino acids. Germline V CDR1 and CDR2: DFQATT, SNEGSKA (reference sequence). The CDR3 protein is CSARGLGANVLTF. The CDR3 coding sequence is TGCAGTGCTAGAGGGCTCGGGGCCAACGTCCTGACTTTC.

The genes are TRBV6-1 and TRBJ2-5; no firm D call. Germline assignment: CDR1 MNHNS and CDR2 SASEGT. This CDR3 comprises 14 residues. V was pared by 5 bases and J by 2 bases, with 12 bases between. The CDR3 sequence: CASSPLRPQETQYF. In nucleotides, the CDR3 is TGTGCCAGCAGTCCCCTCAGGCCGCAAGAGACCCAGTACTTC.

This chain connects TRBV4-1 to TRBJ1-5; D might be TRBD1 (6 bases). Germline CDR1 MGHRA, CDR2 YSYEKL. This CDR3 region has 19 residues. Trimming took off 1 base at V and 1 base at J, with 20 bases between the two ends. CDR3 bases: TGCGCCAGCAGCCAAGGCCCGGCGGGCCCGGGGGCAAGCAATCAGCCCCAGCATTTT. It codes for CASSQGPAGPGASNQPQHF.

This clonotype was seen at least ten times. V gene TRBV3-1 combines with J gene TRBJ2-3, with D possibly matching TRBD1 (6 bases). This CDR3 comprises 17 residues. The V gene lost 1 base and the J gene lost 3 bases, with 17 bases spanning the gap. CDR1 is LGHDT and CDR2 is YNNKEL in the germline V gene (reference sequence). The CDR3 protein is CASSQALGGVGTDTQYF. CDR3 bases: TGTGCCAGCAGCCAAGCCCTAGGGGGAGTAGGGACAGATACGCAGTATTTT.

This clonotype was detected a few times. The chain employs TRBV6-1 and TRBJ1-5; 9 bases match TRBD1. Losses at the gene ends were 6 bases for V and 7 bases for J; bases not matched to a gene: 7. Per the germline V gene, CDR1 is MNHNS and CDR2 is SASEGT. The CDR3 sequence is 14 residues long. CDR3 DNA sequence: TGTGCCAGCAGCCCGGACAGGGGTTTCCAGCCCCAGCATTTT. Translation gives CASSPDRGFQPQHF.

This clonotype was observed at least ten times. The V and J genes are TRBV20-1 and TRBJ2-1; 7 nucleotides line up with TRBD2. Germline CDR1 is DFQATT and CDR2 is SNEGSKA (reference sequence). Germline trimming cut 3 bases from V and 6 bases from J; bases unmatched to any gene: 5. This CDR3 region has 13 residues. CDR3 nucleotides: TGCAGTGCTAGGGCCCCTAGCGGCAATGAGCAGTTCTTC. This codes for CSARAPSGNEQFF.

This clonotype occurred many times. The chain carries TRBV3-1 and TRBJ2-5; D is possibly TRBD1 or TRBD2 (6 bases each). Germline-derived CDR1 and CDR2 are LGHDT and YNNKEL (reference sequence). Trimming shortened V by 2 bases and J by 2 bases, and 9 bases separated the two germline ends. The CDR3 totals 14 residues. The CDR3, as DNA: TGTGCCAGCAGCCAACGAGGGGGGCAAGAGACCCAGTACTTC. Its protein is CASSQRGGQETQYF.